The rows below give T cell receptor beta chains drawn from one sample of a study of beta chain features in type 1 diabetes. Some clones are missing from TCRdb's copy, which holds only in-frame ones; the method was immunoSEQ multiplex PCR. The sample lists 810,000 or so clones, 15% to 20% occurring once. Sample: naive CD4+ T cells from blood. The source is a woman between 18 and 29 years old in good health. Both conserved end residues are part of each CDR3. A D gene is named only where the DNA matches it firmly. A row's size may be missing; if present it is once, few, many or a size class.

>few|TRBJ2-5|TRBV20-1|.
TGCAGTGCGACGGGGAGCGAGACCCAGTACTTC
CSATGSETQYF
>.|TRBJ2-5|TRBV19|TRBD1
TGTGCCAGTAGCCCTGGGACAGCCGGACGAGAGACCCAGTACTTC
CASSPGTAGRETQYF
>few|TRBJ1-1|TRBV11-2|.
TGTGCCAGCACCCCGTTGGGCCCCTCGGAAGCTTTCTTT
CASTPLGPSEAFF
>.|TRBJ2-7|TRBV7-2|.
TGTGCCAGCAGCTTAGGTGGCGGGCGGACCTACGAGCAGTACTTC
CASSLGGGRTYEQYF
>few|TRBJ2-5|TRBV25-1|.
TGTGCCAGCAGTGTGGGGGGGGCCCGGCGCAAGGAGACCCAGTACTTC
CASSVGGARRKETQYF
>.|TRBJ1-5|TRBV6-6|.
TGTGCCAGCAGAACAGGGATCTATAGCAATCAGCCCCAGCATTTT
CASRTGIYSNQPQHF
>few|TRBJ2-2|TRBV27|.
TGTGCCAGCACGAGGAGAGCGAGCACCGGGGAGCTGTTTTTT
CASTRRASTGELFF
>few|TRBJ2-6|TRBV11-2|.
TGTGCCAGCAGCTTAGAGCGTTATCCTGGGGCCAACGTCCTGACTTTC
CASSLERYPGANVLTF
>.|TRBJ2-7|TRBV28|TRBD2
TGTGCCAGCAGTTTGTGGGCGGGAGGCCCCAGCTCCTACGAGCAGTACTTC
CASSLWAGGPSSYEQYF
>few|TRBJ2-1|TRBV7-9|.
TGTGCCAGCAGCCCCGTGTCGGGTAGCTCCTACAATGAGCAGTTCTTC
CASSPVSGSSYNEQFF
>few|TRBJ2-3|TRBV18|.
TGTGCCAGCTCACTGAAAATATTGACCACAGATACGCAGTATTTT
CASSLKILTTDTQYF
>.|TRBJ2-1|TRBV18|TRBD1
TGTGCCAGCTCACCTAGCCAGGGGGCCCTCTACAATGAGCAGTTCTTC
CASSPSQGALYNEQFF
>.|TRBJ2-7|TRBV25-1|.
TGTGCCATCGTGAAAACGGGACTCAGCTACGAGCAGTACTTC
CAIVKTGLSYEQYF
>few|TRBJ2-1|TRBV28|TRBD2
TGTGCCAGCAGAAACAGGGACTATGGGGGACTAGCGGTAACCTCCTACAATGAGCAGTTCTTC
CASRNRDYGGLAVTSYNEQFF
>few|TRBJ2-5|TRBV7-9|.
TGTGCCAGCAGCTTAGGAGGAAAGACAGCCCAGTACTTC
CASSLGGKTAQYF
>few|TRBJ2-7|TRBV19|.
TGTGCCAGTAGTATTGAACACAGCTACGAGCAGTACTTC
CASSIEHSYEQYF
>few|TRBJ2-5|TRBV18|.
TGTGCCAGCTCACCAAACACAGGAGAGACCCAGTACTTC
CASSPNTGETQYF
>.|TRBJ2-5|TRBV5-1|.
TGCGCCAGCAGCTACGTCTTGGCGGGACAAGAGACCCAGTACTTC
CASSYVLAGQETQYF
>few|TRBJ1-4|TRBV18|.
TGTGCCAGCTCACCATCGAGAGCAGCTAATGAAAAACTGTTTTTT
CASSPSRAANEKLFF
>.|TRBJ2-1|TRBV4-3|.
TGCGCCAGCAGCCAAAGCCCCGGGGTAGCGAACTCCTACAATGAGCAGTTCTTC
CASSQSPGVANSYNEQFF
>few|TRBJ2-3|TRBV7-8|TRBD2
TGTGCCAGCAGCTTAGTTGCGGGAGTAACAGATACGCAGTATTTT
CASSLVAGVTDTQYF
>.|TRBJ2-5|TRBV18|.
TGTGCCAGCTCACTAGGCTCCGAAGAGACCCAGTACTTC
CASSLGSEETQYF
>.|TRBJ2-1|TRBV19|.
TGTGCCAGTATCATCGGCAATGAGCAGTTCTTC
CASIIGNEQFF
>few|TRBJ2-7|TRBV9|.
TGTGCCAGCAGCGTGGGACCGTACTACGAGCAGTACTTC
CASSVGPYYEQYF
>few|TRBJ2-2|TRBV15|.
TGTGCCACCAGCAGAGATCTGGCCGGGGAGCTGTTTTTT
CATSRDLAGELFF
>few|TRBJ1-2|TRBV19|TRBD1
TGTGCCAGTGAAAGGACAGGATTTAGCTATGGCTACACCTTC
CASERTGFSYGYTF
>.|TRBJ1-5|TRBV19|.
TGTGCCAGTAGTATATATTACTACGATAGCAATCAGCCCCAGCATTTT
CASSIYYYDSNQPQHF
>few|TRBJ1-2|TRBV7-3|.
TGTGCCAGCAGCTTAGGGGGCCAGTTGGATGGCTACACCTTC
CASSLGGQLDGYTF
>.|TRBJ2-5|TRBV5-8|.
TGTGCCAGCAGCTTAGTGTCCTCGGCACTGCAAGAGACCCAGTACTTC
CASSLVSSALQETQYF
>.|TRBJ2-7|TRBV25-1|.
TGTGCCAGCAGTGAATATATAGTGGGCAGAACCTACGAGCAGTACTTC
CASSEYIVGRTYEQYF
>few|TRBJ2-3|TRBV4-2|TRBD1
TGTGCCAGCAGACGGACAGGGGTGGGCACAGATACGCAGTATTTT
CASRRTGVGTDTQYF
>few|TRBJ2-4|TRBV2|.
TGTGCCAGCAGTGAAGCCTCCACCCGATACTTAGCCAAAAACATTCAGTACTTC
CASSEASTRYLAKNIQYF
>.|TRBJ2-2|TRBV7-2|.
TGTGCCAGCAGCCAATCTGGTGGTAGCGTGAACACCGGGGAGCTGTTTTTT
CASSQSGGSVNTGELFF
>.|TRBJ1-4|TRBV18|TRBD1
TGTGCCAGTTCGGCCGACAGGGTGAATGAAAAACTGTTTTTT
CASSADRVNEKLFF
>.|TRBJ1-3|TRBV9|TRBD1
TGTGCCAGCAGCGTAGGGGGGACAGGGCCGGACACCATATATTTT
CASSVGGTGPDTIYF
>few|TRBJ2-2|TRBV6-6|.
TGTGCCAGCTGTCAACAGGACACCGGGGAGCTGTTTTTT
CASCQQDTGELFF
>few|TRBJ2-2|TRBV5-4|.
TGTGCCAGCAGCTTGGGGTTGAACACCGGGGAGCTGTTTTTT
CASSLGLNTGELFF
>.|TRBJ1-1|TRBV11-2|.
TGTGCCAGCACCATGAGGGAAACCACGAACACTGAAGCTTTCTTT
CASTMRETTNTEAFF
>few|TRBJ2-1|TRBV7-9|TRBD1
TGTGCCAGCAGCCAGGGGGACAGACAGTTCTTC
CASSQGDRQFF